The text below deals with one T cell receptor beta chain. Its target is unknown. The germline V and J ends were trimmed by 7 bases and 1 base, with 8 bases remaining between them. Per the germline V gene, CDR1 is DFQATT and CDR2 is SNEGSKA (reference sequence). This CDR3 is built from 12 residues. PCR was performed a second time for about 7 to 12 cycles using a sample-barcoded 5' primer and a J-beta primer mix. Template switching added a 12-random-nucleotide identifier to every cDNA molecule. TCRdb reprocessed the 5' RACE reads with MiXCR, giving one entry per CDR3 protein. The sample consists of some 1.5 million distinct CDR3 sequences, 28% of them appearing once. Peripheral blood from each donor was collected in a volume of roughly 9.2 milliliters. Per sample, extraction of total RNA gave at least 6 micrograms in every case. These data are taken from a study of blood T cells in healthy people across ages. Overall study findings and caveats: What prevented conclusive comparison of naive and antigen-experienced cells was that PBMCs were unsorted.

The receptor comes from a woman aged 30 to 39 in good health. The sequenced material came from blood. The chain employs TRBV20-1 and TRBJ2-1; perhaps TRBD2 as D (6 bases). The CDR3 is CSGSGSYNEQFF. CDR3 coding DNA: TGCAGTGGAAGCGGGTCCTACAATGAGCAGTTCTTC.